This TCR beta chain was obtained from a study of blood T cell repertoires in COVID-19 (dated by TCRdb to 2019 to 2021). Some background on the complete study: Samples covering the acute and convalescent phases of COVID-19 were provided by collaborators in the United States, Italy and Spain. The material from the prospective study consisted of cDNA or gDNA derived from T cells, B-cell-depleted T cells, or PBMCs. Deeply sampled blood TCRbeta repertoires from subjects exposed to, actively infected with, or recovered from COVID-19 were included in the dataset. Where available, HLA class I and class II types were obtained from metadata supplied by the sample provider rather than from assay-based typing. Sample metadata almost always included a de-identified subject ID, COVID-19 status, age in years and sex. The samples were drawn from two sources: the first 160 participants of the ongoing ImmuneRACE study, and 1,000 to 1,500 subjects contributed by 6 global collaborators. A freely available public database, intended as a resource for researchers studying the immune response to SARS-CoV-2, is where the repertoires were released.

Including cysteine and phenylalanine, the CDR3 has 15 amino acids. Only CDR3 DNA is held: 45 bases, read in frame from base 1. Sequences SNHLY (CDR1) and FYNNEI (CDR2) are obtained from the germline V gene. V is cut by 7 bases and J by 7 bases, and the space between the germline ends is 22 bases. TCRbeta CDR3 regions were amplified from genomic DNA using the immunoSEQ Assay, a bias-controlled multiplex PCR. On the authors' methods: Within the assay, amplification of reference gene primers was used to estimate how many nucleated cells each sample contained. To quantify the absolute abundance of each unique TCRbeta CDR3 rearrangement, sequence reads were collapsed and filtered. For each sample, productive Simpson clonality was calculated as the square root of Simpson's diversity index over productive rearrangements. As stored in TCRdb, this immuneACCESS dataset retains in-frame rearrangements with V and J assigned. A fraction of the clones does not appear; measured against another copy, unresolved V genes explain less than half of the discrepancy, and the remainder lacks a known reason. V, J and clone size are taken as reported in that table, and D and trimming were inferred from the DNA itself. The sample table records more than 350,000 clones; nearly 90% of these occur just once. The leading ten clones occupy 1.4% of the sample.

On this clone itself: Its recognized antigen is unknown. Qualities for individual bases were not recorded, and no much larger clone is one base off.

Participants in the prospective study were enrolled through a virtual design, were aged roughly 18 to 100 years, and lived in approximately 25 United States geographic areas. Cohort assignment in the prospective study relied on participant-reported clinical history from a screening survey and a study questionnaire. Exposed participants were defined as having been in contact with someone with a PCR-confirmed or clinician-diagnosed COVID-19 case within 2 weeks of study entry. Each participant in the prospective study had whole blood, serum and a nasopharyngeal or oropharyngeal swab collected by mobile phlebotomists. Additional blood draws and questionnaires over an approximately two-month period could optionally be provided by prospective study participants. Before DNA extraction, blood samples from the prospective study were shipped at room temperature or frozen. What the work shows at the level of the full study, not this receptor alone: How much clinical and demographic metadata was included differed by source and by participant, and the metadata was provided uncurated.

The clonotype was recovered from a woman aged 18-35 years who had been exposed to COVID-19. The rearranged segments are TRBV2 and TRBJ1-1, with TRBD1 as a weak D call on 5 bases. The sequenced sample consisted of PBMCs or T cells enriched from blood (not recorded which). The bases read TGTGCCAGCAAAGGCATGGGGGGGATACAACGTGAAGCTTTCTTT. Translation gives CASKGMGGIQREAFF.